The 14 T cell receptor beta chains reported below all come from one sample, sequenced in a study of CD8+ T cells in alopecia areata. Treatment: oral pan-JAK inhibitor, 5-10 mg twice daily. RNA extraction and reverse transcription yielded cDNA as sequencing template. Produced via immunoSEQ multiplex PCR; TCRdb's table is partial and in-frame only. Among some 150,000 clones listed, 86% were seen once. Sample: CD8+ T cells sorted from blood, taken at week 4, from a patient treated with tofacitinib. The origin of the receptors is a human donor with alopecia areata.

The J gene is TRBJ2-1, the V gene TRBV7-9, with 7 bases matching TRBD2. Trimming took 4 bases from V and 0 from J; bases not matched to a gene: 9. Germline V gives CDR1 SEHNR, CDR2 FQNEAQ (reference sequence). The CDR3 is 17 residues long. As DNA, the CDR3 is TGTGCCAGCAGCTCCCCCCCCCGCGGGAGCTCCTACAATGAGCAGTTCTTC. Amino acids: CASSSPPRGSSYNEQFF.

The rearrangement uses TRBV29-1 and TRBJ2-1; TRBD2 matches 13 bases. Germline values: CDR1 SQVTM, CDR2 ANQGSEA. This CDR3 is 16 amino acids long. V shed 0 bases and J 7 bases; nucleotides not matched to a gene: 6. The CDR3 sequence is CSVEEATSGRLNEQFF. CDR3 nucleotide sequence: TGCAGCGTTGAAGAAGCGACTAGCGGGAGGCTGAATGAGCAGTTCTTC.

This chain uses TRBV30 with TRBJ2-1; D gene uncertain. The CDR3 extends over 13 amino acids. The germline V gene has CDR1 GTSNPN and CDR2 SVGIG (reference sequence). Trimming took 7 bases from V and 3 from J, leaving 13 bases between them. CDR3 loop: CAFIPPNYNEQFF. Here the CDR3 DNA reads TGTGCCTTCATACCACCTAACTACAATGAGCAGTTCTTC.

V usage is TRBV9 and J usage is TRBJ1-4, with D possibly matching TRBD1 (5 bases). Trimming pared 4 bases from V and 7 bases from J, leaving 17 bases between. The CDR3 is 15 amino acids. Per germline, CDR1 SGDLS and CDR2 YYNGEE. CDR3 sequence reads: CASSLGTAGGEKLFF. The CDR3 nucleotides are TGTGCCAGCAGCCTCGGGACTGCCGGGGGTGAAAAACTGTTTTTT.

The rearrangement joins TRBV29-1 to TRBJ2-7, with D maybe TRBD2 (5 bases). This CDR3 has 14 residues. Germline V gene sequence: CDR1 SQVTM, CDR2 ANQGSEA. V lost 0 bases and J lost 6, with 15 bases in between. CDR3 in DNA: TGCAGCGTTGAAGATAAAACGGGGAAGAGCGAGCAGTACTTC. Protein: CSVEDKTGKSEQYF.

The J gene is TRBJ2-1, the V gene TRBV4-1, with 13 bases fitting TRBD2. V lost 6 bases and J lost 12; bases outside the gene matches: 14. This CDR3 is 16 amino acids long. Germline assignment: CDR1 MGHRA and CDR2 YSYEKL. DNA for the CDR3: TGCGCCAGCAGGCCCATTGGACTAGCGGGAGTAGGTGGGCAGTTCTTC. It is translated as CASRPIGLAGVGGQFF.

The V gene is TRBV7-3, the J gene TRBJ2-1, with 12 nucleotides matching TRBD1. V gave up 5 bases and J gave up 1 base; unmatched junction bases: 12. The CDR3 runs to 19 residues. Germline V gene lookup returns CDR1 SGHTA and CDR2 FQGTGA. Here the CDR3 DNA reads TGTGCCAGCAGCCGCGGGACAGGGGGCTACGGTAGGTCCTACAATGAGCAGTTCTTC. This gives the protein CASSRGTGGYGRSYNEQFF.

This clone was detected only once. J is TRBJ2-2 and V is TRBV4-1; unclear D gene. The germline V and J ends were trimmed by 3 bases and 1 base, with 6 bases remaining between them. Germline V gives CDR1 MGHRA, CDR2 YSYEKL. The CDR3 loop spans 14 amino acids. This chain's CDR3 is CASSHLMNTGELFF. The CDR3, as DNA: TGCGCCAGCAGCCACCTGATGAACACCGGGGAGCTGTTTTTT.

The chain employs TRBV9 and TRBJ2-2; unclear D gene. CDR1 is SGDLS, CDR2 YYNGEE, per germline. With 2 bases removed from V and 0 bases from J, the gap between germline ends came to 20 bases. The CDR3 loop spans 19 amino acids. The CDR3 sequence: CASSVSPFIDGANTGELFF. The CDR3 DNA reads as TGTGCCAGCAGCGTTTCCCCCTTCATCGACGGAGCGAACACCGGGGAGCTGTTTTTT.

The CDR3 here is CASSETATRTKNIQYF. In DNA form, the CDR3 reads TGTGCCAGCAGTGAAACAGCTACGAGGACCAAAAACATTCAGTACTTC. The V and J genes are TRBV2 and TRBJ2-4; D remains unclear. Per germline, CDR1 SNHLY and CDR2 FYNNEI. The CDR3 extends over 16 amino acids. Trimming removed 2 bases at V and 2 bases at J, with 13 bases between.

The CDR3 sequence is CASSSRQRVNTEAFF. CDR3 DNA: TGTGCCAGCAGCTCACGACAGAGGGTAAACACTGAAGCTTTCTTT. The V and J genes are TRBV13 and TRBJ1-1; D possibly corresponds to TRBD1 (5 bases). Trimming shortened V by 4 bases and J by 2 bases, and 14 bases separated the two germline ends. CDR3 length: 15 residues. From germline, CDR1 is PRHDT and CDR2 FYEKMQ (reference sequence).

This clone was seen only once. This chain uses TRBV13 with TRBJ1-1, with a possible D match to TRBD1 (6 bases). The V gene's germline CDR1 is PRHDT and CDR2 FYEKMQ (reference sequence). The CDR3 totals 14 residues. Trimming cost V 4 bases and J 8 bases, with 17 bases left between them. The CDR3 DNA reads TGTGCCAGCAGCTCCAGGGGAACTATACCGGAAGCTTTCTTT. It encodes CASSSRGTIPEAFF.

The rearrangement links TRBV5-6 to TRBJ2-7; D is possibly TRBD2 (5 bases). The germline V and J ends were trimmed by 5 bases and 4 bases, with 13 bases remaining between them. This CDR3 has 13 residues. Germline loops: CDR1 SGHDT, CDR2 YYEEEE. The CDR3, as DNA: TGTGCCAGCAGTACCGGGAACGAATACGAGCAGTACTTC. Its protein is CASSTGNEYEQYF.

This clone appeared once. At one boundary the junction diverges from the germline segment, which might be a read error. V and J are TRBV11-2 and TRBJ2-3; D possibly corresponds to TRBD2 (5 bases). Germline assignment: CDR1 SGHAT and CDR2 FQNNGV. The CDR3 consists of 15 residues. In DNA, the CDR3 is TGTGCCAGCAACCTACTAGTGGGCACCACAGATACACAGTATTTT. Translation gives CASNLLVGTTDTQYF.